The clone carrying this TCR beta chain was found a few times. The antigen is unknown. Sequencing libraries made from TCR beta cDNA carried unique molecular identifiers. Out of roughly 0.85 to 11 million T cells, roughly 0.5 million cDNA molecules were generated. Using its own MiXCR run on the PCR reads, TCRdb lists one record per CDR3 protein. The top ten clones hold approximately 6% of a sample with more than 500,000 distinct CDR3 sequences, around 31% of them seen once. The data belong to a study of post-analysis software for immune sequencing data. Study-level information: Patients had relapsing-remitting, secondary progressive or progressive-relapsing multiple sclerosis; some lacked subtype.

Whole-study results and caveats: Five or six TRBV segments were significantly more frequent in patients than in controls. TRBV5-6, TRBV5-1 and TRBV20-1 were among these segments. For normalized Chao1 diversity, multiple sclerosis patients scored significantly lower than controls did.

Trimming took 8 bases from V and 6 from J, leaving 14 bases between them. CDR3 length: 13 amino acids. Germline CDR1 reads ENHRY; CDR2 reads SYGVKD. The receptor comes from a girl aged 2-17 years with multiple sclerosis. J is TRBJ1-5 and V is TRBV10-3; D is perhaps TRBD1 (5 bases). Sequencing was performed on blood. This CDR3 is CAIGTGGSQPQHF. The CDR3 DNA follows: TGTGCCATCGGGACGGGAGGGAGTCAGCCCCAGCATTTT.